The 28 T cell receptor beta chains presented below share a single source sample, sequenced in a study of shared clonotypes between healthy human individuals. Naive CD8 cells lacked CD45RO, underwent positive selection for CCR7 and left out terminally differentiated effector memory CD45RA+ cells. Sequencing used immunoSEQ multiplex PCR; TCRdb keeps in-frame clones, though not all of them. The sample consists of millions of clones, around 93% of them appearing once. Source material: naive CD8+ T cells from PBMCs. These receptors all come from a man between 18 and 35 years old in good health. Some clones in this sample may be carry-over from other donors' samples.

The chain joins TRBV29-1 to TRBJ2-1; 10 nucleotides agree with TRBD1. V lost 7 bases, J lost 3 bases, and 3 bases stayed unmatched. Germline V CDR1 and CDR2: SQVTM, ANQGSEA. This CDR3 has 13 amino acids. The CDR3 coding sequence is TGCAGCGAGGACAGGGGGGACTACAATGAGCAGTTCTTC. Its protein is CSEDRGDYNEQFF.

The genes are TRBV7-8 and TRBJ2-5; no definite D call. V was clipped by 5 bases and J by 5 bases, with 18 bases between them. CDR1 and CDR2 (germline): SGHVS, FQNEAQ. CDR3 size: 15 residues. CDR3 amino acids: CASSLNSGTAETQYF. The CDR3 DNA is TGTGCCAGCAGCCTAAACAGTGGAACGGCGGAGACCCAGTACTTC.

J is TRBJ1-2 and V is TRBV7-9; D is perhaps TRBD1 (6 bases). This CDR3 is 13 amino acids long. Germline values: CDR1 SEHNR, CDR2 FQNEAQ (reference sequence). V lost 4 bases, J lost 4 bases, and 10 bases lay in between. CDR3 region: CASSSQGTYGYTF. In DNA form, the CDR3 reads TGTGCCAGCAGCTCACAGGGAACCTATGGCTACACCTTC.

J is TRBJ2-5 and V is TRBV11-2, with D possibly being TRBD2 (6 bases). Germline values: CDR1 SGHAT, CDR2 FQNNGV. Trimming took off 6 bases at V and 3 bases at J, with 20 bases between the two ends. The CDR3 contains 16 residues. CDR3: CASRTREANMKETQYF. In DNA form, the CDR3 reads TGTGCCAGCAGAACCAGGGAGGCAAATATGAAAGAGACCCAGTACTTC.

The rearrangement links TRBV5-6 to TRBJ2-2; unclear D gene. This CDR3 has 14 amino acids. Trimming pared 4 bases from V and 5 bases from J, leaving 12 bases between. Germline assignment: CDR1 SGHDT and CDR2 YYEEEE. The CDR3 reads CASSPEPGTGELFF. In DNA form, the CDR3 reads TGTGCCAGCAGCCCCGAACCCGGGACCGGGGAGCTGTTTTTT.

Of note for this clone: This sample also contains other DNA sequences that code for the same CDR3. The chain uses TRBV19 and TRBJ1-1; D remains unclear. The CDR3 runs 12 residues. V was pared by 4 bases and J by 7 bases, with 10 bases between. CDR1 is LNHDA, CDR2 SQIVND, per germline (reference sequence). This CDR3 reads CASSTRTGEAFF. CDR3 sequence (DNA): TGTGCCAGTAGTACGCGCACGGGTGAAGCTTTCTTT. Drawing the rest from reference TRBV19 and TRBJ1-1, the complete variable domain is DGGITQSPKYLFRKEGQNVTLSCEQNLNHDAMYWYRQDPGQGLRLIYYSQIVNDFQKGDIAEGYSVSREKKESFPLTVTSAQKNPTAFYLCASSTRTGEAFFGQGTRLTVV.

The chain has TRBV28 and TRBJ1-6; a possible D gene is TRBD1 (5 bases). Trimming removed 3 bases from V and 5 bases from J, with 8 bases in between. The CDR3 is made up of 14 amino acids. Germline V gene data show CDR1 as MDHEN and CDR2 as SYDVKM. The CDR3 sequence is CASSLPGNNSPLHF. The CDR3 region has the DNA TGTGCCAGCAGTTTGCCAGGGAATAATTCACCCCTCCACTTT.

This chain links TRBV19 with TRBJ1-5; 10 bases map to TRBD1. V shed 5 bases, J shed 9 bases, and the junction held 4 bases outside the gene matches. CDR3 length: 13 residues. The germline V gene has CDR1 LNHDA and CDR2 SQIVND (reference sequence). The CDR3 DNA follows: TGTGCCAGTAGTGACAGGGGGCATATGCCCCAGCATTTT. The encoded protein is CASSDRGHMPQHF.

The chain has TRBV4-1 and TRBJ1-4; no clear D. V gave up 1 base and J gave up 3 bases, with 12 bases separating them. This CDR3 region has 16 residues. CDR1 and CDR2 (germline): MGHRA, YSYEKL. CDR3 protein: CASSQVPRASNEKLFF. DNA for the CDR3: TGCGCCAGCAGCCAAGTCCCGAGGGCCTCTAATGAAAAACTGTTTTTT.

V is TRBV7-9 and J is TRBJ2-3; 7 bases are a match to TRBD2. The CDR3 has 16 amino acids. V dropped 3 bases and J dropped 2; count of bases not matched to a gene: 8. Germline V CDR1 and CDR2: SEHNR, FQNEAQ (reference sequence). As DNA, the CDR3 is TGTGCCAGCAGCTTGTTACGGCGGGAGTACACAGATACGCAGTATTTT. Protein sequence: CASSLLRREYTDTQYF.

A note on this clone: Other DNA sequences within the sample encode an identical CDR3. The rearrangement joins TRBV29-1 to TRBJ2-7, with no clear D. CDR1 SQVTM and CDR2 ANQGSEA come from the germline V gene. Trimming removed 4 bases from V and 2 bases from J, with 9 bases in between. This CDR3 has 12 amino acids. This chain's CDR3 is CSVGDPAYEQYF. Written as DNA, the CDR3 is TGCAGCGTTGGAGACCCGGCCTACGAGCAGTACTTC.

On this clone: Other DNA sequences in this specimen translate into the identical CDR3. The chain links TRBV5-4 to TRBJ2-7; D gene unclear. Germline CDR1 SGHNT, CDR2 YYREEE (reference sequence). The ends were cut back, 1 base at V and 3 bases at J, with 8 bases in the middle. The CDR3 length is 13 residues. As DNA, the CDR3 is TGTGCCAGCAGCTTGAGTCAAGGCTACGAGCAGTACTTC. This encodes CASSLSQGYEQYF.

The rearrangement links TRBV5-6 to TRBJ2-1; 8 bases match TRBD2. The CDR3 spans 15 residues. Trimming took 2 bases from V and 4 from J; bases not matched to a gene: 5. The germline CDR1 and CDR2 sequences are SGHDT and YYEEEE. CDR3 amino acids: CASSFFSGNYNEQFF. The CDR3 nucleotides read TGTGCCAGCAGCTTTTTTAGCGGGAATTACAATGAGCAGTTCTTC.

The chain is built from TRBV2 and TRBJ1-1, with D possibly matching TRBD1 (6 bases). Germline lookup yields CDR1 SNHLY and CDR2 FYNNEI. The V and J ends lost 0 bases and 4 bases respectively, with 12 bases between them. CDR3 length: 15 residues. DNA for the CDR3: TGTGCCAGCAGTGAAGCCGAGGGGGTGGGCACTGAAGCTTTCTTT. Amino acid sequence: CASSEAEGVGTEAFF. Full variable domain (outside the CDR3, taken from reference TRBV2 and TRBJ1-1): EPEVTQTPSHQVTQMGQEVILRCVPISNHLYFYWYRQILGQKVEFLVSFYNNEISEKSEIFDDQFSVERPDGSNFTLKIRSTKLEDSAMYFCASSEAEGVGTEAFFGQGTRLTVV.

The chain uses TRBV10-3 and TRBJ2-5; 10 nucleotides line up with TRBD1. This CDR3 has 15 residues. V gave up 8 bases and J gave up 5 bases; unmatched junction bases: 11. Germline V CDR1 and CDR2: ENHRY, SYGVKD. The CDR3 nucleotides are TGTGCCATCTCGACTCCCGGGACAGGGGTCGAGACCCAGTACTTC. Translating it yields CAISTPGTGVETQYF.

CDR3 protein: CASSQLELGSYNEQFF. CDR3 sequence (DNA): TGCGCCAGCAGCCAACTTGAACTCGGCTCCTACAATGAGCAGTTCTTC. This sequence joins TRBV4-1 and TRBJ2-1; no clear D gene. V was clipped by 2 bases and J by 0 bases, with 11 bases between them. The CDR3 is 16 amino acids. Germline V gene sequence: CDR1 MGHRA, CDR2 YSYEKL.

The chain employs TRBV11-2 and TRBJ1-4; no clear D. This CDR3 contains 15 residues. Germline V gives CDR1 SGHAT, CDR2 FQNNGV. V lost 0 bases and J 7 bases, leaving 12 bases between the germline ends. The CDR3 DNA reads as TGTGCCAGCAGCTTAGATATTTGGGCGGGTGAAAAACTGTTTTTT. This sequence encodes CASSLDIWAGEKLFF.

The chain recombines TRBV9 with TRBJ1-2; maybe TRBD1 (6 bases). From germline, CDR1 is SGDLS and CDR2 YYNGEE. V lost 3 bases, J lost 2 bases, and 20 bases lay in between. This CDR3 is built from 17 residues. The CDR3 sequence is CASSGGPMDRSNYGYTF. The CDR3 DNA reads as TGTGCCAGCAGCGGTGGGCCAATGGACAGATCAAACTATGGCTACACCTTC.

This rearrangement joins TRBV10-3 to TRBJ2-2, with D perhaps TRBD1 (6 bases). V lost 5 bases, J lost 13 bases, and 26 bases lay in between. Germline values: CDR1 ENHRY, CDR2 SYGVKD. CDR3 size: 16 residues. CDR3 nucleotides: TGTGCCATCAGTCCAGGGGCCGTCGGGCCCTTAATTTGGCTGTTTTTT. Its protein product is CAISPGAVGPLIWLFF.

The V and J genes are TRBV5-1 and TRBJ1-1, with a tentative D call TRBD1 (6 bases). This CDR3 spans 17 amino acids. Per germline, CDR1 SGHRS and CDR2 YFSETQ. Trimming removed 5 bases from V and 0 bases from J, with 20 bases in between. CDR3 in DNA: TGCGCCAGCAGTGAGGGGGGCTCGGGATTAGTGAACACTGAAGCTTTCTTT. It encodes CASSEGGSGLVNTEAFF. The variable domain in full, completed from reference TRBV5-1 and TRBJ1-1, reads KAGVTQTPRYLIKTRGQQVTLSCSPISGHRSVSWYQQTPGQGLQFLFEYFSETQRNKGNFPGRFSGRQFSNSRSEMNVSTLELGDSALYLCASSEGGSGLVNTEAFFGQGTRLTVV.

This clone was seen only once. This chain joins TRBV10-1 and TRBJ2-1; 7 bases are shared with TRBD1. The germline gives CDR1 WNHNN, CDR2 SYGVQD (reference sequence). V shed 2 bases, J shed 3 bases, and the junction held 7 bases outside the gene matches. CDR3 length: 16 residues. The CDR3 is CASSELSGTVYNEQFF. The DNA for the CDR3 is TGCGCCAGCAGTGAGCTTTCCGGGACAGTCTACAATGAGCAGTTCTTC.

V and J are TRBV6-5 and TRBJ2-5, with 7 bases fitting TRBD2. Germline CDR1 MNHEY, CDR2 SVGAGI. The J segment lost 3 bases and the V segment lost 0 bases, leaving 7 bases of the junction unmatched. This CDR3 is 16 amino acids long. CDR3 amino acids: CASSYSTSFVEETQYF. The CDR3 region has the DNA TGTGCCAGCAGTTACTCGACTAGCTTCGTAGAAGAGACCCAGTACTTC.

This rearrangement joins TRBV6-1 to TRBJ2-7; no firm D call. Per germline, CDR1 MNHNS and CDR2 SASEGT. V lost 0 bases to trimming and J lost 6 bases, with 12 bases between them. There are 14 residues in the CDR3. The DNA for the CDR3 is TGTGCCAGCAGTGAAGCGCACCGACACCCCGAGCAGTACTTC. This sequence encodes CASSEAHRHPEQYF.

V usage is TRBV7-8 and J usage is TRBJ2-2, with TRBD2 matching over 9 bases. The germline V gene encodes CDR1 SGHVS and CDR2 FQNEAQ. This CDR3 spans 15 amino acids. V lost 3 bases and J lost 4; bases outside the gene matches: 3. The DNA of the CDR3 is TGTGCCAGCAGCTTGGGAGCGGGAGGCACCGGGGAGCTGTTTTTT. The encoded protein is CASSLGAGGTGELFF.

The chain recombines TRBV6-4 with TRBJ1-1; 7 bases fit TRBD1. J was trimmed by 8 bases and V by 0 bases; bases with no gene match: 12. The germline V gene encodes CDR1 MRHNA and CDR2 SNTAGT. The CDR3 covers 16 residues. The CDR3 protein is CASSDSKKNRGSEAFF. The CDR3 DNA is TGTGCCAGCAGTGACTCGAAAAAAAACAGGGGATCGGAAGCTTTCTTT.

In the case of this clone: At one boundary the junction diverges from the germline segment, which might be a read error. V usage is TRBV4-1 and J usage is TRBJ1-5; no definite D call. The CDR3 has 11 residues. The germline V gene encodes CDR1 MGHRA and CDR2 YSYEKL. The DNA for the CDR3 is TGCGCCAGCAGCCACCGGGTAAGTTGCGATTTT. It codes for CASSHRVSCDF.

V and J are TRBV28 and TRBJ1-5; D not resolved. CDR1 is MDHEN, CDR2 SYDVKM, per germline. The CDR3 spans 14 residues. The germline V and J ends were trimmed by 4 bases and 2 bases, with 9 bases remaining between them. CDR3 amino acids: CASSYHLGNQPQHF. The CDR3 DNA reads TGTGCCAGCAGTTACCATTTGGGCAATCAGCCCCAGCATTTT.

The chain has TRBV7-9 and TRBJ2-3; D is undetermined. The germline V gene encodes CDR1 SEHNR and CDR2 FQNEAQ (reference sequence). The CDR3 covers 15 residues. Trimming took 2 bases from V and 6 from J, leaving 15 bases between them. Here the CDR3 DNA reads TGTGCCAGCAGCTTATCTGACATGGAAGTTGATACGCAGTATTTT. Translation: CASSLSDMEVDTQYF. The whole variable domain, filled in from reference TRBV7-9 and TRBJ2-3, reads DTGVSQNPRHKITKRGQNVTFRCDPISEHNRLYWYRQTLGQGPEFLTYFQNEAQLEKSRLLSDRFSAERPKGSFSTLEIQRTEQGDSAMYLCASSLSDMEVDTQYFGPGTRLTVL.